This T cell receptor (beta chain) was sequenced for a study of T cell changes during pregnancy in multiple sclerosis. Produced via immunoSEQ multiplex PCR; TCRdb's table is partial and in-frame only. The sample consists of about 99,000 clones, roughly 92% of them appearing once. The CDR3 is 14 residues long. V was pared by 5 bases and J by 5 bases, with 2 bases of the junction left unmatched. Germline CDR1 is SGHTA and CDR2 is FQGNSA. This TCR was sampled from a female donor with multiple sclerosis, enrolled in a pregnancy study. Sequenced here: peripheral blood, sampled after pregnancy. The chain has TRBV7-2 and TRBJ2-5; TRBD2 aligns across 13 bases. The DNA of the CDR3 is TGTGCCAGCAGCAGGACTAGCGGGAGTGAGACCCAGTACTTC. Translation: CASSRTSGSETQYF.